This TCR beta chain was recovered during a study of T cells after yellow fever vaccination. Study results and caveats: FACS-sorted repertoires could harbor abundant contaminating bulk-population clonotypes.

This clonotype was detected ten times or more. Antigen unknown. The V end was cut by 6 bases, the J end by 1 base, with 15 bases between. CDR3 length equals 15 residues. They built TCR cDNA with 5'RACE template switching, a step that put in a universal primer site and UMIs. Each CDR3 protein is one row after TCRdb ran MiXCR on the 5' RACE reads. Found here are about 350,000 distinct CDR3 sequences, roughly 4% of them singletons; the top ten hold around 25%. This clonotype was obtained from a man between 18 and 29 years old who received the YFV17D yellow fever vaccine. The chain is built from TRBV12-3 or TRBV12-4 and TRBJ2-5, with a possible D match to TRBD2 (6 bases). The sequenced sample was PBMCs, obtained 5 days after the yellow fever booster vaccination. The CDR3 region has the DNA TGTGCCAGCAGACCGGGCGGGGACCGCCAAGAGACCCAGTACTTC. Its protein product is CASRPGGDRQETQYF.